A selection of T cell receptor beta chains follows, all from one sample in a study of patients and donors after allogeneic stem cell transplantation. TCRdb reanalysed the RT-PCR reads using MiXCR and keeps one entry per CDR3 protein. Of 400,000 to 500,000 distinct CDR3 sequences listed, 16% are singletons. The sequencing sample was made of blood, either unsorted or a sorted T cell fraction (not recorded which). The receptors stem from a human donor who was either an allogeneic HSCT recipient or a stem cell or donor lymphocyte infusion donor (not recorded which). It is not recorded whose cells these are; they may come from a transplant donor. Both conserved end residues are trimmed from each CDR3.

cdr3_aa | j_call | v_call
ASSLRGDRGSGRAYEQY | TRBJ2-7 | TRBV18
SARTGGFGNTIY | TRBJ1-3 | TRBV20-1
ASSLKGGSLLY | TRBJ2-7 | TRBV7-3
SVDGPPGELF | TRBJ2-2 | TRBV29-1
ASSDRESSYNEQF | TRBJ2-1 | TRBV2
ASSPRQGLANEKLF | TRBJ1-4 | TRBV18
ASSVPPTGNGYT | TRBJ1-2 | TRBV2
ASSELAVEF | TRBJ2-1 | TRBV2
SVSEQLLAKNIQY | TRBJ2-4 | TRBV29-1
ASSHQQETQY | TRBJ2-5 | TRBV3-1
AGKQGARETQY | TRBJ2-5 | TRBV7-9
AISFGGNTGELF | TRBJ2-2 | TRBV10-3
ASSLAGGPSETQY | TRBJ2-5 | TRBV7-3
SARSGTNEKLF | TRBJ1-4 | TRBV20-1